The 3 T cell receptor beta chains given below trace back to one sample, sequenced in a study of blood T cell repertoires in COVID-19 (TCRdb year 2020). Library preparation was by the immunoSEQ multiplex PCR assay. The clones in this table, taken by TCRdb from immuneACCESS, are in-frame only. Not every clone is retained; where verified, under half of the shortfall comes from an unresolved V gene, and the cause of the rest is unknown. For this sample the table gives about 200,000 clones, of which around 90% were detected only once. The ten largest clones represent 3% of the sample. Specimen: peripheral blood. These receptors originate from a man aged 55 to 70 with acute or convalescent COVID-19.

J is TRBJ1-1 and V is TRBV19; 8 bases map to TRBD1. This CDR3 is 16 amino acids long. Germline-derived CDR1 and CDR2 are LNHDA and SQIVND (reference sequence). V was clipped by 3 bases and J by 0 bases; unmatched bases: 6. The DNA of the CDR3 is TGTGCCAGTAGTATCGGGACAGGTCCCATGAACACTGAAGCTTTCTTT. It codes for CASSIGTGPMNTEAFF.

This chain joins TRBV5-8 and TRBJ2-7; no firm D call. V was cut by 4 bases and J by 2 bases, with 4 bases left in between. The V gene's germline CDR1 is SGHTS and CDR2 YDEGEE. The CDR3 is 11 residues long. CDR3: CASSATYEQYF. In DNA form, the CDR3 reads TGTGCCAGCAGCGCTACCTACGAGCAGTACTTC.

This chain links TRBV6-2 or TRBV6-3 with TRBJ2-2, with TRBD2 matching 12 bases. The CDR3 is 17 amino acids. The V gene end was trimmed by 4 bases and the J gene end by 2 bases; junction bases not matched to a gene: 5. CDR1 and CDR2 (germline): MNHEY, SVGEGT. In nucleotides, the CDR3 is TGTGCCAGCAGTTTGACTAGCGGGGGTTCAAACACCGGGGAGCTGTTTTTT. This codes for CASSLTSGGSNTGELFF.